Listed here are 12 T cell receptor beta chains from one sample, sequenced in a study of beta chain features in type 1 diabetes. Expressed TCRB transcripts were sequenced, since all the RNA that had been isolated was reverse transcribed. Sequencing used immunoSEQ multiplex PCR; TCRdb keeps in-frame clones, though not all of them. The data show roughly 400,000 clones, roughly 16% seen once. Material for sequencing was naive CD4+ T cells from blood. These receptors came from a woman aged 18-29 years in good health.

The rearrangement joins TRBV4-2 to TRBJ2-3, with 14 bases lining up with TRBD2. The CDR3 extends over 17 amino acids. Losses at the gene ends were 6 bases for V and 2 bases for J; bases not matched to a gene: 7. Looked up from germline, CDR1 is LGHNA and CDR2 is YNFKEQ. CDR3 sequence reads: CASSLGTSGSYTDTQYF. CDR3 in DNA: TGTGCCAGCAGTCTTGGGACTAGCGGGAGCTACACAGATACGCAGTATTTT.

This rearrangement joins TRBV5-1 to TRBJ2-1, with 9 bases that match TRBD2. Trimming at V came to 7 bases and at J to 6 bases, leaving 11 bases not matched to a gene. The CDR3 is 15 amino acids. Germline lookup yields CDR1 SGHRS and CDR2 YFSETQ. The CDR3 DNA sequence: TGCGCCAGCTGTCCCGGGACTAGCTCTCCCAATGAGCAGTTCTTC. Its translation: CASCPGTSSPNEQFF.

The chain has TRBV30 and TRBJ2-3; D gene ambiguous. Germline V gene lookup returns CDR1 GTSNPN and CDR2 SVGIG (reference sequence). The CDR3 has 13 residues. V was cut by 2 bases and J by 0 bases, with 6 bases left in between. The CDR3 nucleotides are TGTGCCTGGAGTCCACGGAGCACAGATACGCAGTATTTT. It translates to CAWSPRSTDTQYF.

The sample holds a few counts of this clone. The genes are TRBV5-6 and TRBJ2-7; D is unresolved. CDR1 is SGHDT, CDR2 YYEEEE, per germline. V shed 0 bases and J shed 1 base, with 8 bases lying between them. The CDR3 is 14 amino acids. CDR3 coding DNA: TGTGCCAGCAGCTTGGGACATCAATCCTACGAGCAGTACTTC. As protein: CASSLGHQSYEQYF.

Only a few counts were recorded for this clone. The chain uses TRBV6-1 and TRBJ1-1, with TRBD1 matching 10 bases. The CDR3 covers 15 residues. After removal of 9 bases from V and 5 bases from J, the junction contained 12 bases not matched to a gene. The germline V gene encodes CDR1 MNHNS and CDR2 SASEGT. The CDR3 here is CASADTGQGLTEAFF. The CDR3 bases are TGTGCCAGTGCTGATACGGGACAGGGGCTGACTGAAGCTTTCTTT.

This clone was counted between two and nine times. This chain connects TRBV18 to TRBJ2-1; TRBD2 aligns across 7 bases. CDR3 size: 14 residues. V lost 2 bases and J lost 6; bases outside the gene matches: 4. Germline values: CDR1 KGHSH, CDR2 LQKENI. In nucleotides, the CDR3 is TGTGCCAGCTCACCAAGAGCGGGGACCAATGAGCAGTTCTTC. Translation: CASSPRAGTNEQFF.

This clone came up a few times. This chain uses TRBV7-2 with TRBJ2-3, with 9 bases identical to TRBD2. The CDR3 has 16 amino acids. The germline V gene has CDR1 SGHTA and CDR2 FQGNSA. V shed 1 base, J shed 4 bases, and the junction held 6 bases outside the gene matches. This CDR3 reads CASSLGLAASPDTQYF. The CDR3 DNA reads TGTGCCAGCAGCTTAGGACTAGCGGCCTCGCCAGATACGCAGTATTTT. The full variable domain, rest sourced from reference TRBV7-2 and TRBJ2-3, is GAGVSQSPSNKVTEKGKDVELRCDPISGHTALYWYRQSLGQGLEFLIYFQGNSAPDKSGLPSDRFSAERTGGSVSTLTIQRTQQEDSAVYLCASSLGLAASPDTQYFGPGTRLTVL.

This chain joins TRBV27 and TRBJ2-7; maybe TRBD1 (5 bases). This CDR3 region has 13 residues. Germline V gives CDR1 MNHEY, CDR2 SMNVEV (reference sequence). V was trimmed by 7 bases and J by 6 bases, leaving 16 bases between them. CDR3 protein: CASMNAGNTEQYF. The DNA for the CDR3 is TGTGCCAGCATGAACGCAGGGAATACCGAGCAGTACTTC.

A few counts support this clone. The V and J genes are TRBV29-1 and TRBJ2-7; D is possibly TRBD1 (5 bases). V was pared by 4 bases and J by 0 bases, with 13 bases between. The CDR3 sequence is 14 residues long. In germline, CDR1 is SQVTM, CDR2 ANQGSEA. The CDR3 loop is CSVVARRDSYEQYF. The CDR3 DNA reads TGCAGCGTTGTGGCTCGCAGGGACTCCTACGAGCAGTACTTC.

V gene TRBV4-2 combines with J gene TRBJ1-3, with 7 nucleotides matching TRBD1. V was clipped by 7 bases and J by 0 bases; unmatched bases: 3. The CDR3 covers 14 residues. The germline V gene encodes CDR1 LGHNA and CDR2 YNFKEQ. CDR3 residues: CASKGQSSGNTIYF. The DNA of the CDR3 is TGTGCCAGCAAGGGACAGAGCTCTGGAAACACCATATATTTT.

This clone appeared a few times. The chain couples TRBV15 to TRBJ1-1; D uncertain. Trimming stripped 0 bases from V and 0 bases from J, with 11 bases between. In germline, CDR1 is LNHNV, CDR2 YYDKDF (reference sequence). CDR3 length equals 16 residues. CDR3 nucleotide sequence: TGTGCCACCAGCAGAGATCTGGTACAGCTGAACACTGAAGCTTTCTTT. This gives the protein CATSRDLVQLNTEAFF.

This clone was counted between two and nine times. V and J are TRBV30 and TRBJ1-1; the D is unclear. The CDR3 contains 15 residues. The V gene lost 2 bases and the J gene lost 5 bases, with 18 bases spanning the gap. Per the germline V gene, CDR1 is GTSNPN and CDR2 is SVGIG (reference sequence). CDR3 residues: CAWSQLRGRKTEAFF. CDR3 nucleotide sequence: TGTGCCTGGAGTCAATTGAGAGGGAGAAAGACTGAAGCTTTCTTT.